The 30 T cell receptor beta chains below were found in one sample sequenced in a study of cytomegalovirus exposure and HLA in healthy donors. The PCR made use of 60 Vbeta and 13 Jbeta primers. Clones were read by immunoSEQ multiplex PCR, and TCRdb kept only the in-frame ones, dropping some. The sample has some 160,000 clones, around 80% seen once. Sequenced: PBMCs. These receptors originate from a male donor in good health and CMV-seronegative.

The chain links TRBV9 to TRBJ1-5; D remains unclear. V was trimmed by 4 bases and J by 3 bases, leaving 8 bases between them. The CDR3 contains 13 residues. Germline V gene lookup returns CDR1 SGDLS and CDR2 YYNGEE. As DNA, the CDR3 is TGTGCCAGCAGCCCCGGTTACAATCAGCCCCAGCATTTT. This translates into CASSPGYNQPQHF.

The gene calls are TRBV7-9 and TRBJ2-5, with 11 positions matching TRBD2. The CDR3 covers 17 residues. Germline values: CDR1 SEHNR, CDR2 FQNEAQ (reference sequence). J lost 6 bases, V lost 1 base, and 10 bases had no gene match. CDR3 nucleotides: TGTGCCAGCAGCTTAGGGATGTTAGCGGGGGGGCCGAAGACCCAGTACTTC. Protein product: CASSLGMLAGGPKTQYF.

The CDR3 coding sequence is TGTGCCAGCAGCTTAGCAGGGGACTCACCCCTCCACTTT. Translation: CASSLAGDSPLHF. The J gene is TRBJ1-6, the V gene TRBV5-5; tentatively, D is TRBD1 (6 bases). This CDR3 spans 13 amino acids. Trimming shortened V by 2 bases and J by 10 bases, and 10 bases separated the two germline ends. The germline V gene has CDR1 SGHKS and CDR2 YYEKEE (reference sequence). Full variable domain (missing parts from reference TRBV5-5 and TRBJ1-6): DAGVTQSPTHLIKTRGQQVTLRCSPISGHKSVSWYQQVLGQGPQFIFQYYEKEERGRGNFPDRFSARQFPNYSSELNVNALLLGDSALYLCASSLAGDSPLHFGNGTRLTVT.

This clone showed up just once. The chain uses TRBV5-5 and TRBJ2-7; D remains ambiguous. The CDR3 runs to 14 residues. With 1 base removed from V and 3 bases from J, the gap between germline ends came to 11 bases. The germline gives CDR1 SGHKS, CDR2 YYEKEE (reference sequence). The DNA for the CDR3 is TGTGCCAGCAGCTTGTCCAGTCGCAGCTACGAGCAGTACTTC. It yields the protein CASSLSSRSYEQYF.

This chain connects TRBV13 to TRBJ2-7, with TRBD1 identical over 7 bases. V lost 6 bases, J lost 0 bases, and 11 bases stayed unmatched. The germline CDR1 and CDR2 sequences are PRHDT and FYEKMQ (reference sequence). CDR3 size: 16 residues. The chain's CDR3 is CASRSLRDSNSYEQYF. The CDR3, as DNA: TGTGCCAGCAGATCACTCCGGGACAGTAACTCCTACGAGCAGTACTTC.

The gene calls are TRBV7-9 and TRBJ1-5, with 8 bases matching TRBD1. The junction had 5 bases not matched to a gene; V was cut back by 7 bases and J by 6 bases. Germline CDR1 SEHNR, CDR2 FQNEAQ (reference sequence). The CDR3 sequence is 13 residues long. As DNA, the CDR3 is TGTGCCAGCACAACAGGGGGAGGTCAGCCCCAGCATTTT. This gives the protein CASTTGGGQPQHF.

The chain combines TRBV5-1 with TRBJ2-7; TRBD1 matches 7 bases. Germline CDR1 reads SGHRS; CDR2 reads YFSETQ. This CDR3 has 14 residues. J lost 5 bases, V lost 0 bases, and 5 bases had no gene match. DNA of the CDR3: TGCGCCAGCAGCTTGGAAGACAGGGTGCACGAGCAGTACTTC. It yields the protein CASSLEDRVHEQYF.

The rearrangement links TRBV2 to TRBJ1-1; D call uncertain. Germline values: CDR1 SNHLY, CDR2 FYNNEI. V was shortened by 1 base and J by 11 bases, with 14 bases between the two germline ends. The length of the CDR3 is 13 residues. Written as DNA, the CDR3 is TGTGCCAGCAGTGAAGATAGTCCCTTTAGCGCTTTCTTT. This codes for CASSEDSPFSAFF.

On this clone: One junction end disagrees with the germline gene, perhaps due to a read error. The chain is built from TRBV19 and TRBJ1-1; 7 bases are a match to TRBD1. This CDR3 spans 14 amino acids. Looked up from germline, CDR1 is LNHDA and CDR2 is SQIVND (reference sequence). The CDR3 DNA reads TGTGTCAGTAGTAGACAGGGTATAGACACTGAAGCTTTCTTT. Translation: CVSSRQGIDTEAFF.

The CDR3 is CASSRGSFTGELFF. CDR3 in DNA: TGCGCCAGCAGCCGGGGGTCCTTTACCGGGGAGCTGTTTTTT. V and J are TRBV5-1 and TRBJ2-2, with a possible D match to TRBD2 (6 bases). The germline V gene encodes CDR1 SGHRS and CDR2 YFSETQ. The CDR3 runs to 14 residues. Trimming stripped 4 bases from V and 5 bases from J, with 12 bases between.

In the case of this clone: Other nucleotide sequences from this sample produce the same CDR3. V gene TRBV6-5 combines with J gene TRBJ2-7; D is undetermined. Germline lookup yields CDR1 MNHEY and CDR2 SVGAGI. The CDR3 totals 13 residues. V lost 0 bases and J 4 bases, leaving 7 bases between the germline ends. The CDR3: CASSYSRSYEQYF. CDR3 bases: TGTGCCAGCAGTTACTCGAGGAGTTACGAGCAGTACTTC.

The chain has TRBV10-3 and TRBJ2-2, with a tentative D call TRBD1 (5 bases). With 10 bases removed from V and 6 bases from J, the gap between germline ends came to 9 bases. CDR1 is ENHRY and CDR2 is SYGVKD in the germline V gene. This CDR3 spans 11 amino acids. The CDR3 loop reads CATQGSGELFF. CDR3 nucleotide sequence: TGTGCCACGCAGGGATCCGGGGAGCTGTTTTTT.

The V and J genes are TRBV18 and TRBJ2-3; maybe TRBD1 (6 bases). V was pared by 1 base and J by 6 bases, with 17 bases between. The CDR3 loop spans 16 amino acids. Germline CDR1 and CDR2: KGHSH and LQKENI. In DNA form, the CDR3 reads TGTGCCAGCTCACCACGAGCAGGGGCCCTTGGGGATACGCAGTATTTT. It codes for CASSPRAGALGDTQYF.

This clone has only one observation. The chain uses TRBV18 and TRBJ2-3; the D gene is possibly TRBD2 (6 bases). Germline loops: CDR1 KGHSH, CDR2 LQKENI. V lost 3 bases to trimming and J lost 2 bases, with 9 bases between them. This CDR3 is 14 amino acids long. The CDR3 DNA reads TGTGCCAGCTCACCTAAGCGGGCCACAGATACGCAGTATTTT. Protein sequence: CASSPKRATDTQYF.

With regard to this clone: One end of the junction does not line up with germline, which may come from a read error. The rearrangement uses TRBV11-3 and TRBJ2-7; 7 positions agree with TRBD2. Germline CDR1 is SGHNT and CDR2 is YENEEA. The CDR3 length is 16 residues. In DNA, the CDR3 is TGTGCCAGCAGCCTAGAAACGGGACTATCGGCCTACGAGCAGTACTTC. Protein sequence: CASSLETGLSAYEQYF. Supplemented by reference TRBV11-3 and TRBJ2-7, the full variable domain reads EAGVVQSPRYKIIEKKQPVAFWCNPISGHNTLYWYLQNLGQGPELLIRYENEEAVDDSQLPKDRFSAERLKGVDSTLKIQPAELGDSAVYLCASSLETGLSAYEQYFGPGTRLTVT.

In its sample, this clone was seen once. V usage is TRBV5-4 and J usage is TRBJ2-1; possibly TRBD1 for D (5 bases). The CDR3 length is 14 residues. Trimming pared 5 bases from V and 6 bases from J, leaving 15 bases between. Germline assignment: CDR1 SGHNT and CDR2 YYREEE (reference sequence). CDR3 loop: CASRGSGIGNEQFF. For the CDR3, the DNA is TGTGCCAGCAGGGGTTCAGGGATAGGCAATGAGCAGTTCTTC.

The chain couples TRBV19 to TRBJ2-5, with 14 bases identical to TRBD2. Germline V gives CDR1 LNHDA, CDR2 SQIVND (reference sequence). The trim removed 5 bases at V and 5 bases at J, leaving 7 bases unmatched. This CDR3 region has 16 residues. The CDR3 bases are TGTGCCAGTAGTCCCGGGACTAGCGGGAGTCGCGAGACCCAGTACTTC. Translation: CASSPGTSGSRETQYF. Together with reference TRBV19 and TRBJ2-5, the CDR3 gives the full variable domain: DGGITQSPKYLFRKEGQNVTLSCEQNLNHDAMYWYRQDPGQGLRLIYYSQIVNDFQKGDIAEGYSVSREKKESFPLTVTSAQKNPTAFYLCASSPGTSGSRETQYFGPGTRLLVL.

CDR3 in amino acids: CASSLTGISSNQPQHF. The CDR3 DNA follows: TGTGCCAGCAGTTTGACAGGGATAAGTAGCAATCAGCCCCAGCATTTT. The chain carries TRBV28 and TRBJ1-5; 7 bases agree with TRBD1. Germline V gene data show CDR1 as MDHEN and CDR2 as SYDVKM. This CDR3 contains 16 residues. V gave up 3 bases and J gave up 0 bases; unmatched junction bases: 5.

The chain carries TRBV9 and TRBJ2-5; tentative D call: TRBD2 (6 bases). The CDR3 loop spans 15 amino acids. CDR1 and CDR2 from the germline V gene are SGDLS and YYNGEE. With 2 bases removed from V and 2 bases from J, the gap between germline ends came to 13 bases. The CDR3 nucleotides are TGTGCCAGCAGCGTTAGTGGGACTGAGCAAGAGACCCAGTACTTC. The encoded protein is CASSVSGTEQETQYF. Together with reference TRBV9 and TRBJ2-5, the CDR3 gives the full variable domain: DSGVTQTPKHLITATGQRVTLRCSPRSGDLSVYWYQQSLDQGLQFLIQYYNGEERAKGNILERFSAQQFPDLHSELNLSSLELGDSALYFCASSVSGTEQETQYFGPGTRLLVL.

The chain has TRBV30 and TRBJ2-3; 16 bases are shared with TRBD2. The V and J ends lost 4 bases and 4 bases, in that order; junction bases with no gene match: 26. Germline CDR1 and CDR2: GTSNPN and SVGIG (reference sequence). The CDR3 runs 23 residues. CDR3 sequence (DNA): TGTGCCTGGATTGCCGAAGCCCAAGACCCTGGGACTAGCGGGAGGGCATTTCCAGATACGCAGTATTTT. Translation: CAWIAEAQDPGTSGRAFPDTQYF.

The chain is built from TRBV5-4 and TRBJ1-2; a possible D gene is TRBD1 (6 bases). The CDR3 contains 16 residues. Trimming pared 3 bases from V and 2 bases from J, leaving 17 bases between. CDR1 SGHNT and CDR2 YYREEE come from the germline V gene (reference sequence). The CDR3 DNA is TGTGCCAGCAGCTCCTTTTCAGGGGCCTTGAACTATGGCTACACCTTC. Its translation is CASSSFSGALNYGYTF.

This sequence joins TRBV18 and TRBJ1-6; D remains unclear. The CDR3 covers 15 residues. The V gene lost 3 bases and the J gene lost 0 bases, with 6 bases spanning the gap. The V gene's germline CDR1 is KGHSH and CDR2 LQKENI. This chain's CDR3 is CASSPGSSYNSPLHF. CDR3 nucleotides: TGTGCCAGCTCACCGGGGAGCTCCTATAATTCACCCCTCCACTTT.

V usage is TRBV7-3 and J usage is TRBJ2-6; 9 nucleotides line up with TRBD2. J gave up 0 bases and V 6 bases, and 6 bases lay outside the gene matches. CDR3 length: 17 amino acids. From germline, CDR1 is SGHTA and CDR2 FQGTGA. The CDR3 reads CASSPTSGLSGANVLTF. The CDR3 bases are TGTGCCAGCAGTCCGACTAGCGGCCTCTCTGGGGCCAACGTCCTGACTTTC.

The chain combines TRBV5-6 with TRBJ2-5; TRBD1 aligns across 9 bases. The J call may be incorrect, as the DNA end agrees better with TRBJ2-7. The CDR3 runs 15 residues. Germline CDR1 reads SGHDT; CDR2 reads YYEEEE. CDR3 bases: TGTGCCAGCAGCCCTCCCGGGACAGGGACCTACGAGCAGTACTTC. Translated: CASSPPGTGTYEQYF.

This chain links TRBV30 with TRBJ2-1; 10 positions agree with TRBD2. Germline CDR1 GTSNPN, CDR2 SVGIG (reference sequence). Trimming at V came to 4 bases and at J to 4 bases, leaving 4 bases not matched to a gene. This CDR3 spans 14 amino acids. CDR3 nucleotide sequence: TGTGCCTGGAAGGCTAGCGGGAGATACAATGAGCAGTTCTTC. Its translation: CAWKASGRYNEQFF.

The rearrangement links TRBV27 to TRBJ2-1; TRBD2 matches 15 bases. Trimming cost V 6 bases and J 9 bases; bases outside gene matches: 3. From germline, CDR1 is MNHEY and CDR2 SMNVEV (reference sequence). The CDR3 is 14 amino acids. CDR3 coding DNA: TGTGCCAGCAGCCCGGGACTAGCGGGAGGTGAGCAGTTCTTC. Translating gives CASSPGLAGGEQFF.

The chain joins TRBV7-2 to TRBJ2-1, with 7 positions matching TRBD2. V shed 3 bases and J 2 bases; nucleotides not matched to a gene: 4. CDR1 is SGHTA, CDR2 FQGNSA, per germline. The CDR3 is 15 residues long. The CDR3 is CASSFRAGTYNEQFF. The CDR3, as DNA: TGTGCCAGCAGCTTTAGAGCGGGAACCTACAATGAGCAGTTCTTC.

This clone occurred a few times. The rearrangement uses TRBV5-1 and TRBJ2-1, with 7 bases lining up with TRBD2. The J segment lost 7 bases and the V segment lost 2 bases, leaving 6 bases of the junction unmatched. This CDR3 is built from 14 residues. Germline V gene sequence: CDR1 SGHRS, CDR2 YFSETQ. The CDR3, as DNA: TGCGCCAGCAGCTTCTCTAGCGGCAGTAATGAGCAGTTCTTC. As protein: CASSFSSGSNEQFF.

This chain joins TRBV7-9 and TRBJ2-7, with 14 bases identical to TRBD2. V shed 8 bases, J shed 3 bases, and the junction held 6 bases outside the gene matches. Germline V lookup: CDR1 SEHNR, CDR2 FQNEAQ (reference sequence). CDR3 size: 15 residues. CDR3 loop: CASSGTSGSFYEQYF. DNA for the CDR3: TGTGCCAGCTCCGGGACTAGCGGGAGTTTCTACGAGCAGTACTTC.

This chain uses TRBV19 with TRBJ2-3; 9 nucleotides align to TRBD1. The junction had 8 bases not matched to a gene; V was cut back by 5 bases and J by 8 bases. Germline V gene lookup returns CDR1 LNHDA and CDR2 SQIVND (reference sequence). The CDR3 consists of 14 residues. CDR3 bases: TGTGCCAGTAGTCTGACAGGGGGATATGGTACGCAGTATTTT. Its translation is CASSLTGGYGTQYF.